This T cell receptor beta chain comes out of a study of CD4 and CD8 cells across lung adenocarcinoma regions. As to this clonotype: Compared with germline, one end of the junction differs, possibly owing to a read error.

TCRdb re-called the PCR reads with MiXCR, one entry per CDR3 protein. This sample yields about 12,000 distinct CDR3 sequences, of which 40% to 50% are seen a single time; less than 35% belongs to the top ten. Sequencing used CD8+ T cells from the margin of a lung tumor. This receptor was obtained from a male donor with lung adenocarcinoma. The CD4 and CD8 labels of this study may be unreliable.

The CDR3 is CASSVSSCNNEQFF. The CDR3 bases are TGTGCCAGCAGCGTAAGCAGCTGCAACAATGAGCAGTTTTTC. This rearrangement joins TRBV6-1 to TRBJ2-1; D not resolved. The CDR3 covers 14 residues. Germline V gene sequence: CDR1 MNHNS, CDR2 SASEGT.